This T cell receptor (beta chain) was sequenced in a study of CD8+ T cells in alopecia areata. About the study: Each of the treated patients was given oral tofacitinib, 5 to 10 mg twice daily, for moderate-to-severe alopecia areata. Whole-study findings and limits: Tofacitinib yielded significantly lower scalp clonality and fewer expanded CD8+ clones among the top 100.

This clone was detected only a few times. Its antigen is currently unknown. The treatment was: oral pan-JAK inhibitor, 5-10 mg twice daily. Isolated RNA was reverse transcribed into cDNA used as the sequencing template. Libraries were prepared by immunoSEQ multiplex PCR; TCRdb keeps only in-frame clonotypes and omits some of them. The table includes some 180,000 clones, about 53% detected once. The CDR3 has 14 residues. J was trimmed by 1 base and V by 6 bases; bases with no gene match: 5. Germline V gives CDR1 LNHDA, CDR2 SQIVND (reference sequence). The chain has TRBV19 and TRBJ1-1; TRBD1 matches at 7 bases. Source: CD8+ T cells sorted from blood, taken at week 24, from a patient treated with tofacitinib. The TCR comes from a human donor with alopecia areata. CDR3 region: CASRRNRGNTEAFF. The CDR3 DNA reads as TGTGCCAGTAGGAGAAACAGGGGGAACACTGAAGCTTTCTTT.